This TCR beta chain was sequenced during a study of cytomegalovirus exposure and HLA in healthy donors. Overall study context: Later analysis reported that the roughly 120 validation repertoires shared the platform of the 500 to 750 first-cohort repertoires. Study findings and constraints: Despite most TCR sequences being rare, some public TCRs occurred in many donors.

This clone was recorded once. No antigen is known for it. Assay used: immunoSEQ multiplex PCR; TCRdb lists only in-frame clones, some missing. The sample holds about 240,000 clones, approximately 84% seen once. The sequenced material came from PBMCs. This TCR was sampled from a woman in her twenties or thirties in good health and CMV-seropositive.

CDR3 DNA sequence: TGTGCCAGCAGCATGTACAGGGGGGCCTCTGGAAACACCATATATTTT. Its translation is CASSMYRGASGNTIYF. The chain recombines TRBV11-2 with TRBJ1-3; 8 bases agree with TRBD1. Germline assignment: CDR1 SGHAT and CDR2 FQNNGV. Losses at the gene ends were 5 bases for V and 0 bases for J; bases not matched to a gene: 6. The CDR3 sequence is 16 residues long.